This T cell receptor (beta chain) was found in a study of metastatic and nonmetastatic thyroid tumors. CDR1 and CDR2 (germline): MNHNS, SASEGT. Germline trimming cut 11 bases from V and 3 bases from J; bases unmatched to any gene: 15. CDR3 length: 16 residues. TCRdb re-processed the PCR reads through MiXCR. The data show around 27,000 clones, more than 20% seen once. This clone has a handful of counts. Among the patients, none had received any treatment before thyroid surgery. Input material: blood. The chain uses TRBV6-1 and TRBJ2-7; TRBD1 matches at 11 bases. This TCR was recovered from a female donor with papillary thyroid cancer or a benign thyroid nodule (not recorded which). Some clones in this sample may be carry-over from other donors' samples. The CDR3 DNA is TGTGCCTGTAAAAGGGGGTTGGGACAGGGGGACTACGAGCAGTACTTC. Amino acids: CACKRGLGQGDYEQYF.